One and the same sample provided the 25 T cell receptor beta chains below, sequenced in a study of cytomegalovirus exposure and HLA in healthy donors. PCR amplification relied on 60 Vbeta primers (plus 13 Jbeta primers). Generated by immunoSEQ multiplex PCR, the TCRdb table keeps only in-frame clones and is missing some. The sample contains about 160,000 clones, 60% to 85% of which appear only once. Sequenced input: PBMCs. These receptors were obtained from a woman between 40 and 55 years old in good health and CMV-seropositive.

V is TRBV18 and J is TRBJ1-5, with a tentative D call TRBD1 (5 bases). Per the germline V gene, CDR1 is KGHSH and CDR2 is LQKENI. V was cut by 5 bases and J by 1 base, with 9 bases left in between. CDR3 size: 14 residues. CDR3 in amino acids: CASSETASNQPQHF. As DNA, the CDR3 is TGTGCCAGCTCAGAGACAGCGAGCAATCAGCCCCAGCATTTT.

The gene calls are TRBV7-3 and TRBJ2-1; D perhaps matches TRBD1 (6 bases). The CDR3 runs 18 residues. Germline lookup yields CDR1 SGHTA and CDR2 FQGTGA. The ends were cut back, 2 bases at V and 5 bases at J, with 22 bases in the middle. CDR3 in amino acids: CASSLGTGTPKGHNEQFF. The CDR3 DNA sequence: TGTGCCAGCAGCTTAGGTACAGGGACACCTAAGGGCCACAATGAGCAGTTCTTC.

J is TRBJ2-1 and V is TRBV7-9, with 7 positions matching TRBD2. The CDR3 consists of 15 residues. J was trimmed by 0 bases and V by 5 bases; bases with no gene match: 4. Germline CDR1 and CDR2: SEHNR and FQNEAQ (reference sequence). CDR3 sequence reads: CASSRSGVSYNEQFF. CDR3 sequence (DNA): TGTGCCAGCAGCAGAAGCGGGGTCTCCTACAATGAGCAGTTCTTC.

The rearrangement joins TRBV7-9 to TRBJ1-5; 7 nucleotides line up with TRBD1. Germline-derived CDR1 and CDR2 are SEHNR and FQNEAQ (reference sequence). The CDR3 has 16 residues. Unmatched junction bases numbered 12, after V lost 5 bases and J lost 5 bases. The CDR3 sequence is CASSQSGGTADQPQHF. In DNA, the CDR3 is TGTGCCAGCAGCCAGTCGGGGGGGACAGCTGATCAGCCCCAGCATTTT.

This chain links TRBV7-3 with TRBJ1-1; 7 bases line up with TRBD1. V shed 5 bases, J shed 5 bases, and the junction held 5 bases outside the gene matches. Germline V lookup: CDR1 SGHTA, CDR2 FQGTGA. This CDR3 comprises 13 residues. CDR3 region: CASSRQGWTEAFF. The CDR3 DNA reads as TGTGCCAGCAGCCGACAGGGCTGGACTGAAGCTTTCTTT.

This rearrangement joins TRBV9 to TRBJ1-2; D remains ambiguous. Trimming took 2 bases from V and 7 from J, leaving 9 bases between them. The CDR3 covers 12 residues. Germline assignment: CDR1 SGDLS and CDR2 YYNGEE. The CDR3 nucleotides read TGTGCCAGCAGCGTTCCTAGGCCTGGCTACACCTTC. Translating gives CASSVPRPGYTF. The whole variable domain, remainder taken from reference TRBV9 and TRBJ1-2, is DSGVTQTPKHLITATGQRVTLRCSPRSGDLSVYWYQQSLDQGLQFLIQYYNGEERAKGNILERFSAQQFPDLHSELNLSSLELGDSALYFCASSVPRPGYTFGSGTRLTVV.

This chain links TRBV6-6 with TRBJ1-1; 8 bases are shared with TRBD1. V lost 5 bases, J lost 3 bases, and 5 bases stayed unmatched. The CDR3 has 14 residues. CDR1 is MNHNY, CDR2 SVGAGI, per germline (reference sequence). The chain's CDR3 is CASSDGQGDTEAFF. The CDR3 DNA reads TGTGCCAGCAGTGACGGACAGGGCGACACTGAAGCTTTCTTT.

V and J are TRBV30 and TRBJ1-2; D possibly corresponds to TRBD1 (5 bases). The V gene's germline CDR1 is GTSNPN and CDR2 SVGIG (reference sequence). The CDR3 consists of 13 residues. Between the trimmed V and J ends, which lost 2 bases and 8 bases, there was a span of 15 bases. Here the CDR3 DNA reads TGTGCCTGGAGTACTGGGGGGACGCGCGGCTACACCTTC. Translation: CAWSTGGTRGYTF.

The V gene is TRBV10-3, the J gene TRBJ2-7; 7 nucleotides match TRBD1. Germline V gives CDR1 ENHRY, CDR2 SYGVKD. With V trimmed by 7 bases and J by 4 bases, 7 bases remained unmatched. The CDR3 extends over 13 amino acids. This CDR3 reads CAIKETGWYEQYF. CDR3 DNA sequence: TGTGCCATCAAGGAGACAGGGTGGTACGAGCAGTACTTC.

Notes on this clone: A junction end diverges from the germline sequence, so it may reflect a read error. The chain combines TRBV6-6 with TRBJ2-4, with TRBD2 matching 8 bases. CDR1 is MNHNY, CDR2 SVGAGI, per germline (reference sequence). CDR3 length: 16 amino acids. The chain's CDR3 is CASHLTGGVRENSQYF. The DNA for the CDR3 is TGTGCCAGCCACTTAACCGGGGGGGTACGGGAAAACAGTCAGTACTTC.

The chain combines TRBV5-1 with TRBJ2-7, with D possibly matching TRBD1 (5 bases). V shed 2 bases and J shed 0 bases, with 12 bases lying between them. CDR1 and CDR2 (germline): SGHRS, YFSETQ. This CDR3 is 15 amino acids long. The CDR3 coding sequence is TGCGCCAGCAGCTTCTCGACAGTGAACTCCTACGAGCAGTACTTC. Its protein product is CASSFSTVNSYEQYF. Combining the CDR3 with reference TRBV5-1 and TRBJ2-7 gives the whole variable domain KAGVTQTPRYLIKTRGQQVTLSCSPISGHRSVSWYQQTPGQGLQFLFEYFSETQRNKGNFPGRFSGRQFSNSRSEMNVSTLELGDSALYLCASSFSTVNSYEQYFGPGTRLTVT.

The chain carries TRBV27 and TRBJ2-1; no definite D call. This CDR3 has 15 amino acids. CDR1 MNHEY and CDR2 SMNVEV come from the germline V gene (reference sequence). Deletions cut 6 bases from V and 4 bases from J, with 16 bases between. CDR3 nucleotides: TGTGCCAGCAGGGTAGGAGTGAGGCCTTACAATGAGCAGTTCTTC. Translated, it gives CASRVGVRPYNEQFF.

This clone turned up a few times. The CDR3 spells CASSVEPGGNDKQFF. DNA for the CDR3: TGTGCCAGCAGCGTAGAGCCCGGGGGGAACGACAAGCAGTTCTTC. The chain couples TRBV9 to TRBJ2-1; 7 bases agree with TRBD2. Germline V gene sequence: CDR1 SGDLS, CDR2 YYNGEE. The CDR3 spans 15 residues. J was trimmed by 11 bases and V by 0 bases; bases with no gene match: 11. The complete variable domain, with remaining parts taken from reference TRBV9 and TRBJ2-1, reads DSGVTQTPKHLITATGQRVTLRCSPRSGDLSVYWYQQSLDQGLQFLIQYYNGEERAKGNILERFSAQQFPDLHSELNLSSLELGDSALYFCASSVEPGGNDKQFFGPGTRLTVL.

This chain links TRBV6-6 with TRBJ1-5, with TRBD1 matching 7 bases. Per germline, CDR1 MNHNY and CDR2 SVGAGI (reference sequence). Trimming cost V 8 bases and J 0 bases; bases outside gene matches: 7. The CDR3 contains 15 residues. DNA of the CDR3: TGTGCCAGCCGAACAGGGGCATATAGCAATCAGCCCCAGCATTTT. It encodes CASRTGAYSNQPQHF.

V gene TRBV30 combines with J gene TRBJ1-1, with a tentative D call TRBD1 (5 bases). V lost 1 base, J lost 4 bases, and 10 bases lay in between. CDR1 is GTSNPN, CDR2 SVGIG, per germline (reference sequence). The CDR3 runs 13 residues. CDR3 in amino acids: CAWSGGDRTEAFF. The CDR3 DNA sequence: TGTGCCTGGAGTGGGGGGGACCGCACTGAAGCTTTCTTT. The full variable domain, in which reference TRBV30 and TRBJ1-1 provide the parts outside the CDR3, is SQTIHQWPATLVQPVGSPLSLECTVEGTSNPNLYWYRQAAGRGLQLLFYSVGIGQISSEVPQNLSASRPQDRQFILSSKKLLLSDSGFYLCAWSGGDRTEAFFGQGTRLTVV.

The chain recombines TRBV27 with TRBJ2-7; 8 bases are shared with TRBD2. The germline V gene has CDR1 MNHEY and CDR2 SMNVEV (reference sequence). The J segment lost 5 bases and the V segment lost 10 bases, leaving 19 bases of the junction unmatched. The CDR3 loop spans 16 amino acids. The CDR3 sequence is CATQPLLGTRRHEQYF. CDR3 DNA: TGTGCCACCCAGCCATTACTCGGGACTAGGAGGCACGAGCAGTACTTC.

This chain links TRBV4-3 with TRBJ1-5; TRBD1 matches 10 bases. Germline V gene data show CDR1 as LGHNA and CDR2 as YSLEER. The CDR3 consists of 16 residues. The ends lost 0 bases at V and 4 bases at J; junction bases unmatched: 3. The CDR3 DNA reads TGCGCCAGCAGCCAAGATTTGGGACAGGGGAATCAGCCCCAGCATTTT. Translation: CASSQDLGQGNQPQHF.

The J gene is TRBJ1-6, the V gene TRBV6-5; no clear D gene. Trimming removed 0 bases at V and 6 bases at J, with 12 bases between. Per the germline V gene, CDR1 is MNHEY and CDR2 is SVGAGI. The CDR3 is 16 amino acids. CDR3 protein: CASSYSKGYSNSPLHF. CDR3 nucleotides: TGTGCCAGCAGTTACTCGAAAGGCTACAGTAATTCACCCCTCCACTTT.

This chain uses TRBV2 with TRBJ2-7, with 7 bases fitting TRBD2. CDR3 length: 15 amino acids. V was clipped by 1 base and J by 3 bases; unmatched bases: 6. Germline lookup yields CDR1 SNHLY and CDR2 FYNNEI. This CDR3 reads CASSEGGLAVYEQYF. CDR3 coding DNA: TGTGCCAGCAGTGAAGGCGGGCTAGCGGTCTACGAGCAGTACTTC.

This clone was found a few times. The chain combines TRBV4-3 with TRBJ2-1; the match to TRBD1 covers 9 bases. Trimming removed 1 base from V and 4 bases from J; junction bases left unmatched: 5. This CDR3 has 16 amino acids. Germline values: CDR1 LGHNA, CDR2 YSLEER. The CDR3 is CASSQGDRAVYNEQFF. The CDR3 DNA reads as TGCGCCAGCAGCCAAGGGGACAGGGCGGTATACAATGAGCAGTTCTTC.

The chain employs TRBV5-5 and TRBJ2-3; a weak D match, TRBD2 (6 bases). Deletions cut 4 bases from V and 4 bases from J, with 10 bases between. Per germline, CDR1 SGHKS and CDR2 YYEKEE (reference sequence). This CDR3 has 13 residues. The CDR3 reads CASSTWGADTQYF. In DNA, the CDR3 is TGTGCCAGCAGCACCTGGGGGGCAGATACGCAGTATTTT.

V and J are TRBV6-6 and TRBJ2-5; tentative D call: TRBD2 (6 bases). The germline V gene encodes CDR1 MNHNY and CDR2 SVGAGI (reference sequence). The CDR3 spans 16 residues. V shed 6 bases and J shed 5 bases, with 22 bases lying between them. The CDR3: CASRPLMGSGLETQYF. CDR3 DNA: TGTGCCAGCAGACCCCTTATGGGTAGCGGCTTGGAGACCCAGTACTTC.

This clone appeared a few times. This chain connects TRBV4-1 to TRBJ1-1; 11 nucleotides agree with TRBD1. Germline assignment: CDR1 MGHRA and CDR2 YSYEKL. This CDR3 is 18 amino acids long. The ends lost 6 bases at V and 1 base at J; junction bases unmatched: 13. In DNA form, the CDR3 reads TGCGCCAGCAGACAGTCCCGGGACAGGGGGTTCGCGAACACTGAAGCTTTCTTT. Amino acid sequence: CASRQSRDRGFANTEAFF.

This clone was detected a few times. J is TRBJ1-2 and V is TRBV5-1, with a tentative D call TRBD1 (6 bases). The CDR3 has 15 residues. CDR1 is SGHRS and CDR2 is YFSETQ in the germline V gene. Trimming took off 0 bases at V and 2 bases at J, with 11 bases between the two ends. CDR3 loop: CASSLELTGNYGYTF. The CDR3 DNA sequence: TGCGCCAGCAGCTTGGAACTAACAGGGAACTATGGCTACACCTTC.

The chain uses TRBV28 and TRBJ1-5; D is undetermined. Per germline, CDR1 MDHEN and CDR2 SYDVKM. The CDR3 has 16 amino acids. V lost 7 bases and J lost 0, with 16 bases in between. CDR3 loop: CASISRSAYSNQPQHF. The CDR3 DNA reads TGTGCCAGCATCTCGAGGTCGGCTTATAGCAATCAGCCCCAGCATTTT.